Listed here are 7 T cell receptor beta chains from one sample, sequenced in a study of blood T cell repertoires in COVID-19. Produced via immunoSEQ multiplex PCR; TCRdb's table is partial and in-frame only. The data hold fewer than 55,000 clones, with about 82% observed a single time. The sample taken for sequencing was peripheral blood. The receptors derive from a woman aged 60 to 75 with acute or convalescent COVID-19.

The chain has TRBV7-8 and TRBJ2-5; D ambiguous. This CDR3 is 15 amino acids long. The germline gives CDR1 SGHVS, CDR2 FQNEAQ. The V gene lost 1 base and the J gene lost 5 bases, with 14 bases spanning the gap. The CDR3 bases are TGTGCCAGCAGCTTAGATCCCTCGGTCCGGGAGACCCAGTACTTC. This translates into CASSLDPSVRETQYF.

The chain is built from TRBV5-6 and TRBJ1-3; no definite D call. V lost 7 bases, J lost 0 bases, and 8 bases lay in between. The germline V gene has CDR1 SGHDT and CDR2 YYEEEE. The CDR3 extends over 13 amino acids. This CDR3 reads CASYSISGNTIYF. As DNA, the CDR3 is TGTGCCAGCTACAGCATCTCTGGAAACACCATATATTTT.

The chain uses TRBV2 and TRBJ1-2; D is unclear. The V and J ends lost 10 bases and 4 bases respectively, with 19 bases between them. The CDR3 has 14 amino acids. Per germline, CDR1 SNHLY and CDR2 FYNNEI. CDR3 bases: TGTGCCACTTTCGGAGGGATTGGGCGCTATGGCTACACCTTC. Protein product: CATFGGIGRYGYTF.

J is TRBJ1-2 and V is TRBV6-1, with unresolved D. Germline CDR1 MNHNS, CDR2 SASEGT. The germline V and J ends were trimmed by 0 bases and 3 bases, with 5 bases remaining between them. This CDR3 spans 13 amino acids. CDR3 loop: CASSEATDYGYTF. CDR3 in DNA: TGTGCCAGCAGTGAAGCGACTGACTATGGCTACACCTTC.

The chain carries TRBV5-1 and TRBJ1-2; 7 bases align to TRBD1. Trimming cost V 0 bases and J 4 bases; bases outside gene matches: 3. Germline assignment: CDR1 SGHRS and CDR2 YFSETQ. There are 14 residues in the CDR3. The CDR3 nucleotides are TGCGCCAGCAGCTTGGGGGACAGCCCCTATGGCTACACCTTC. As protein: CASSLGDSPYGYTF.

The CDR3 coding sequence is TGCGCCAGCAGCTCGGGACAGGGGTTCTCTGGAAACACCATATATTTT. It translates to CASSSGQGFSGNTIYF. V usage is TRBV5-1 and J usage is TRBJ1-3; 10 bases are shared with TRBD1. Per the germline V gene, CDR1 is SGHRS and CDR2 is YFSETQ. Losses at the gene ends were 3 bases for V and 0 bases for J; bases not matched to a gene: 3. The CDR3 has 16 residues.

Here the CDR3 DNA reads TGTGCCAGCAGCCTCCGGGAGCCCCATGAGCAGTTCTTC. This gives the protein CASSLREPHEQFF. The chain combines TRBV5-8 with TRBJ2-1, with a weak D call TRBD2 (6 bases). The CDR3 loop spans 13 amino acids. The V gene's germline CDR1 is SGHTS and CDR2 YDEGEE. Trimming stripped 4 bases from V and 8 bases from J, with 13 bases between.